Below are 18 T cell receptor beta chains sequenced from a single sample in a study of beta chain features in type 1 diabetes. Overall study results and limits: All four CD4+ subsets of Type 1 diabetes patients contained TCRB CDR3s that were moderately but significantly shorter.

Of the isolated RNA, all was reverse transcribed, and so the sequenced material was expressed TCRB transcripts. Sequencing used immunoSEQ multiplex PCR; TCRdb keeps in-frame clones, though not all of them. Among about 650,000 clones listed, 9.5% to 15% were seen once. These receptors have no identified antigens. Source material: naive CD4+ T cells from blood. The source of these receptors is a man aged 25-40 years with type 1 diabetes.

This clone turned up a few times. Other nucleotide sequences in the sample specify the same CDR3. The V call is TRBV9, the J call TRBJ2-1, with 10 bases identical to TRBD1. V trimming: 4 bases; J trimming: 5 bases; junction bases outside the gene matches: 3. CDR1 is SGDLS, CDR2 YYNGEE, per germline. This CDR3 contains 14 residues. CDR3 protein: CASSPGQGDNEQFF. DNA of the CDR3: TGTGCCAGCAGCCCTGGACAGGGGGACAATGAGCAGTTCTTC.

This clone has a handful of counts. CDR3 DNA: TGCGCCAGACGACAGGGCAATCAGCCCCAGCATTTT. This sequence encodes CARRQGNQPQHF. The chain recombines TRBV23-1 with TRBJ1-5; weak D call: TRBD1 (6 bases). TRBV23-1 is flagged as an ORF with uncertain function. V was pared by 9 bases and J by 2 bases, with 8 bases between. The CDR3 runs to 12 residues.

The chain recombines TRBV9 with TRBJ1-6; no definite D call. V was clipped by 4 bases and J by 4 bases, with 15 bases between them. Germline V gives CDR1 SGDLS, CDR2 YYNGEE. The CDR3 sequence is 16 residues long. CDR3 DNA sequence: TGTGCCAGCAGCAGCCACGGCAGCCCGTATAATTCACCCCTCCACTTT. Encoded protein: CASSSHGSPYNSPLHF.

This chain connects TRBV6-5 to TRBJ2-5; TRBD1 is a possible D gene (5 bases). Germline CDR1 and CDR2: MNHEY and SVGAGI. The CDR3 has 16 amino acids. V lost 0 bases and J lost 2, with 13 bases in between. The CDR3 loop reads CASSYSLGDGQETQYF. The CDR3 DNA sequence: TGTGCCAGCAGTTACTCATTAGGGGATGGGCAAGAGACCCAGTACTTC.

The CDR3 here is CASSAAGTGIRAYGYTF. CDR3 sequence (DNA): TGTGCCAGCAGCGCCGCCGGGACAGGGATTAGAGCCTATGGCTACACCTTC. This chain connects TRBV7-9 to TRBJ1-2; TRBD1 matches at 9 bases. The CDR3 loop spans 17 amino acids. Germline V gene sequence: CDR1 SEHNR, CDR2 FQNEAQ (reference sequence). With V trimmed by 5 bases and J by 4 bases, 14 bases remained unmatched.

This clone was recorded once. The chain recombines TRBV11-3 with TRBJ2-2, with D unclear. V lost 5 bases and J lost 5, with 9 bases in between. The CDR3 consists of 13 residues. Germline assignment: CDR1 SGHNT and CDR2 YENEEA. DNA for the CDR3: TGTGCCAGCAGCCCGCGGAGAACCGGGGAGCTGTTTTTT. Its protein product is CASSPRRTGELFF.

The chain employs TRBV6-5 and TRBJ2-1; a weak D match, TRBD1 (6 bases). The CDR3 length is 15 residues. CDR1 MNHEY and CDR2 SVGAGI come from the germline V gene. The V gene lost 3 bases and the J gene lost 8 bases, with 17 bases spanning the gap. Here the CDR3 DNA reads TGTGCCAGCAGTTATTCACCCGGGACAACCCATGAGCAGTTCTTC. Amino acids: CASSYSPGTTHEQFF.

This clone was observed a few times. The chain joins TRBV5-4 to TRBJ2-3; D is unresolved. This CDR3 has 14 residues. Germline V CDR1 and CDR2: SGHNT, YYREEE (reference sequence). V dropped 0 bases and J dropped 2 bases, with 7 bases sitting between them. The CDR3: CASSLGLPTDTQYF. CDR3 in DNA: TGTGCCAGCAGCTTGGGACTTCCCACAGATACGCAGTATTTT.

CDR3 amino acids: CASSYSIYLGVGGYTF. In nucleotides, the CDR3 is TGTGCCAGCAGTTACTCGATCTATCTAGGGGTCGGTGGCTACACCTTC. V gene TRBV6-5 combines with J gene TRBJ1-2, with TRBD1 as a possible D gene (5 bases). V lost 0 bases, J lost 7 bases, and 18 bases lay in between. The CDR3 is made up of 16 amino acids. Looked up from germline, CDR1 is MNHEY and CDR2 is SVGAGI.

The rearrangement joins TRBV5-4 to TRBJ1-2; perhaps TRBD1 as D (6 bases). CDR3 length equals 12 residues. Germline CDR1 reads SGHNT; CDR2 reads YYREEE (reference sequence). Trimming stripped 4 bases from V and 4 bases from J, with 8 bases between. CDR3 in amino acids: CASSMDSYGYTF. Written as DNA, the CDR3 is TGTGCCAGCAGCATGGACAGCTATGGCTACACCTTC.

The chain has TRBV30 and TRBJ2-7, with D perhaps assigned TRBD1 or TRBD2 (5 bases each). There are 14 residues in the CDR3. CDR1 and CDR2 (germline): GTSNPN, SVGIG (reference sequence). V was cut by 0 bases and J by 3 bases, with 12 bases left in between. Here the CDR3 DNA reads TGTGCCTGGAGTGTAGGAGGACATATCTACGAGCAGTACTTC. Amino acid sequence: CAWSVGGHIYEQYF.

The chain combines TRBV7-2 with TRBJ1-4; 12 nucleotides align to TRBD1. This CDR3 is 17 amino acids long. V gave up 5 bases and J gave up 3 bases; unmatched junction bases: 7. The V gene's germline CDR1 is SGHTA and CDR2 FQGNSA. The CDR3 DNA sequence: TGTGCCAGCAGCCCGGGACAGGGGGCGCCTGCTAATGAAAAACTGTTTTTT. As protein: CASSPGQGAPANEKLFF. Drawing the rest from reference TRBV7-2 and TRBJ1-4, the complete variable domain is GAGVSQSPSNKVTEKGKDVELRCDPISGHTALYWYRQSLGQGLEFLIYFQGNSAPDKSGLPSDRFSAERTGGSVSTLTIQRTQQEDSAVYLCASSPGQGAPANEKLFFGSGTQLSVL.

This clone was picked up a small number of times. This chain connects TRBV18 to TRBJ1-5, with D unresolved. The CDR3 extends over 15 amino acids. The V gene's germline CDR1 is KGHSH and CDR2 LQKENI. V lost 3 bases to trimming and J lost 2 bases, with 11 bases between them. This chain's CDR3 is CASSPGRNGNQPQHF. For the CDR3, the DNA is TGTGCCAGCTCACCGGGAAGGAACGGCAATCAGCCCCAGCATTTT.

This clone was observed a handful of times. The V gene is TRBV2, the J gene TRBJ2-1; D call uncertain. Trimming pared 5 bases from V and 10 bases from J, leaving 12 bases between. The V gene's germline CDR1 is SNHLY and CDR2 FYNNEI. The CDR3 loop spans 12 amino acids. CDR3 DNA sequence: TGTGCCAGCAGTCCCGGGCAACCCGAGCAGTTCTTC. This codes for CASSPGQPEQFF.

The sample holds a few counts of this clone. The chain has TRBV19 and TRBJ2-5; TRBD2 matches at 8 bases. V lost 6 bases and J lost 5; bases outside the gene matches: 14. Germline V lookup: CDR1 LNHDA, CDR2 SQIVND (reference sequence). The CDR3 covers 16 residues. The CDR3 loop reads CASSPNAGGSVETQYF. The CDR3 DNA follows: TGTGCCAGTAGCCCCAATGCGGGAGGTTCGGTGGAGACCCAGTACTTC.

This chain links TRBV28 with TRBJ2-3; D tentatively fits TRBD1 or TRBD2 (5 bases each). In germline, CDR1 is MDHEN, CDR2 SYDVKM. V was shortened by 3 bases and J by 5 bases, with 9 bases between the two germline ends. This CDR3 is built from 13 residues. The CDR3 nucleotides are TGTGCCAGCAGTTTCGTGGGGGTAGATACGCAGTATTTT. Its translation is CASSFVGVDTQYF. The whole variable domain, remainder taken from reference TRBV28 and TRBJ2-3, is DVKVTQSSRYLVKRTGEKVFLECVQDMDHENMFWYRQDPGLGLRLIYFSYDVKMKEKGDIPEGYSVSREKKERFSLILESASTNQTSMYLCASSFVGVDTQYFGPGTRLTVL.

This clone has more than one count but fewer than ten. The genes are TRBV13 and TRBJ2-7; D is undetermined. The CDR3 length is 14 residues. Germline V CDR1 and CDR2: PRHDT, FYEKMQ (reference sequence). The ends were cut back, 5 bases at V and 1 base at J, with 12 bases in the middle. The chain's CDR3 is CASSTRFRSYEQYF. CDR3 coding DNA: TGTGCCAGCAGCACCCGGTTCCGTTCCTACGAGCAGTACTTC.

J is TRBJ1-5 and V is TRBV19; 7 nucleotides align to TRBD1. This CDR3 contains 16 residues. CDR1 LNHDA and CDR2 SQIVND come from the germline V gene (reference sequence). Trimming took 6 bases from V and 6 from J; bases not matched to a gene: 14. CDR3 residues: CASRRQGSDSVQPQHF. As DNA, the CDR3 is TGTGCCAGTAGACGACAGGGCTCTGATTCAGTTCAGCCCCAGCATTTT.